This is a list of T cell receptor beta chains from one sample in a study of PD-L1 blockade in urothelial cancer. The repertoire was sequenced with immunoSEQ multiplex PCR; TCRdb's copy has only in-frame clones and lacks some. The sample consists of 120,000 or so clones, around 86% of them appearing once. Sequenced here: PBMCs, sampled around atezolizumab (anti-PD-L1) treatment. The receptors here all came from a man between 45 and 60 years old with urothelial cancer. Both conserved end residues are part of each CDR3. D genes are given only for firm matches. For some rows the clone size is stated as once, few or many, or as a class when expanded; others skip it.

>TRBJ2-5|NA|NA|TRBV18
CASSPPSQETQYF
TGTGCCAGCTCACCACCCTCCCAAGAGACCCAGTACTTC
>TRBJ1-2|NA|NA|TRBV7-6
CASSQGGGAAGGYTF
TGTGCCAGCAGCCAAGGAGGGGGGGCAGCCGGTGGCTACACCTTC
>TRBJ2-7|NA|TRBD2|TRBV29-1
CSVDTSGSHEQYF
TGCAGCGTTGATACTAGCGGGAGCCACGAGCAGTACTTC
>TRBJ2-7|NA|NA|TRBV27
CASSSRRYYEQYF
TGTGCCAGCAGTTCGCGGAGATATTACGAGCAGTACTTC
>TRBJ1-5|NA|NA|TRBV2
CASEARGDNQPQHF
TGTGCCAGCGAGGCACGGGGAGACAATCAGCCCCAGCATTTT
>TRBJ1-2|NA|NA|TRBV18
CASSLGQSYGYTF
TGTGCCAGCTCACTCGGACAGTCCTATGGCTACACCTTC
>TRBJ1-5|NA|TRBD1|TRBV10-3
CAISELGQGIQPQHF
TGTGCCATCAGTGAGTTGGGACAGGGTATTCAGCCCCAGCATTTT
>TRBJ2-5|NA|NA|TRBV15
CATSRDGQTQYF
TGTGCCACCAGCAGAGATGGGCAGACCCAGTACTTC
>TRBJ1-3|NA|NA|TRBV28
CASSLGLLGGNTIYF
TGTGCCAGCAGTTTAGGACTCCTGGGGGGAAACACCATATATTTT
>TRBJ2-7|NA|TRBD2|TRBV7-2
CASSPQLTSGRGLGYEQYF
TGTGCCAGCAGCCCGCAGCTAACTAGCGGGAGGGGGCTCGGCTACGAGCAGTACTTC
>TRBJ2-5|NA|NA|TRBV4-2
CASSRMTEYQETQYF
TGTGCCAGCAGCCGCATGACGGAGTACCAAGAGACCCAGTACTTC
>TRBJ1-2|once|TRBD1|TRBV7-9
CASTVFGGLQGAQGGYTF
TGTGCCAGCACCGTTTTTGGGGGTTTACAGGGGGCGCAAGGTGGCTACACCTTC
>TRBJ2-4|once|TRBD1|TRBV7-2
CASSPGQGTQYF
TGTGCCAGCAGCCCAGGACAGGGAACTCAGTACTTC
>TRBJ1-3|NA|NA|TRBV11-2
CASSLRGYSGNTIYF
TGTGCCAGCAGCTTACGCGGGTATTCTGGAAACACCATATATTTT
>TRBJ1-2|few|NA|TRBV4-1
CASSQGDFPHSGYTF
TGCGCCAGCAGCCAAGGGGACTTCCCCCACAGTGGCTACACCTTC
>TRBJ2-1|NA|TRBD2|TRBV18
CASSASGGRRNEQFF
TGTGCCAGCTCAGCATCGGGAGGGAGAAGGAATGAGCAGTTCTTC
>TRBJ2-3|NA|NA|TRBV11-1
CASSLGRLAGNLDTQYF
TGTGCCAGCAGCTTAGGGCGGCTCGCGGGAAACCTGGATACGCAGTATTTT
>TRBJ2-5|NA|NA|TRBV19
CASSRTRAEETQYF
TGTGCCAGTAGTCGCACCAGGGCAGAAGAGACCCAGTACTTC
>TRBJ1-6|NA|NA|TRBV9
CASSAERLRSPLHF
TGTGCCAGCAGCGCGGAGCGGCTGCGGTCACCCCTCCACTTT
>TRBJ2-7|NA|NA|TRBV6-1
CASSGEYEQYF
TGTGCCAGCAGTGGGGAGTACGAGCAGTACTTC
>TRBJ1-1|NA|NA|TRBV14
CASSQNSGTEAFF
TGTGCCAGCAGCCAAAACTCAGGGACTGAAGCTTTCTTT
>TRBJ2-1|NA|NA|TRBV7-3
CASSPSQGSYNEQFF
TGTGCCAGCAGCCCCTCTCAGGGATCCTACAATGAGCAGTTCTTC
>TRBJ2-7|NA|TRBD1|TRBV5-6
CASSLTAGGRYEQYF
TGTGCCAGCAGCTTGACGGCAGGGGGCAGGTACGAGCAGTACTTC
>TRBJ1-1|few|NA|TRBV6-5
CASSYGTSAEAFF
TGTGCCAGCAGTTATGGGACATCGGCTGAAGCTTTCTTT
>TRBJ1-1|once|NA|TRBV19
CASSMSPGTEAFF
TGTGCCAGTAGTATGAGCCCGGGCACTGAAGCTTTCTTT
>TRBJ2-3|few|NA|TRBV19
CASRPTELTDTQYF
TGTGCCAGTAGGCCGACGGAGCTCACAGATACGCAGTATTTT
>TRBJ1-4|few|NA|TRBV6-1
CASRDKREEKLFF
TGTGCCAGCAGAGACAAGAGGGAAGAAAAACTGTTTTTT
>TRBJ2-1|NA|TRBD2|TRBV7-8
CASSPWTSGSNEQFF
TGTGCCAGCAGCCCATGGACTAGCGGGAGTAATGAGCAGTTCTTC
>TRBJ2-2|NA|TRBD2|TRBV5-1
CASSKNLAGGVSGELFF
TGCGCCAGCAGCAAAAACCTAGCGGGAGGGGTGTCCGGGGAGCTGTTTTTT
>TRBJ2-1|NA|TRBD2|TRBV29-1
CSVTSGRTEQFF
TGCAGCGTTACTAGCGGGAGGACTGAGCAGTTCTTC
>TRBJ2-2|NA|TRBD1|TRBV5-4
CASSLGGTGGTGELFF
TGTGCCAGCAGCTTGGGGGGGACAGGGGGGACCGGGGAGCTGTTTTTT
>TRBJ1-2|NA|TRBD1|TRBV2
CARTGGGGYGYTF
TGTGCCAGGACAGGGGGCGGAGGGTATGGCTACACCTTC
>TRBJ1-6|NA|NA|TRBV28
CASSGWVEGSPLHF
TGTGCCAGCAGCGGGTGGGTCGAGGGTTCACCCCTCCACTTT
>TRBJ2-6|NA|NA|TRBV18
CASSPFEQGLSGANVLTF
TGTGCCAGCTCACCATTCGAACAGGGCCTCTCTGGGGCCAACGTCCTGACTTTC
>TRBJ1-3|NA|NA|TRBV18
CASSLGRGPGNTIYF
TGTGCCAGCTCCCTTGGACGGGGTCCGGGAAACACCATATATTTT
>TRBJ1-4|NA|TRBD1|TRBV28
CASSESGQINEKLFF
TGTGCCAGCAGTGAATCGGGACAGATTAATGAAAAACTGTTTTTT
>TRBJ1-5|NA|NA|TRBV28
CASSTTQGWGPQHF
TGTGCCAGCAGTACCACTCAGGGGTGGGGGCCCCAGCATTTT